These T cell receptor beta chains were read from a single sample in a study of cytomegalovirus exposure and HLA in healthy donors. The assay was immunoSEQ multiplex PCR, and TCRdb's table has in-frame clones only and misses some. The sample lists fewer than 150,000 clones, 70% to 80% seen once, with approximately 5% in the top ten. Sequenced: PBMCs. These receptors were taken from a woman aged 50 to 60 in good health and CMV-seronegative. Both conserved end residues are part of each CDR3. Each record gives: V gene, clone size, J gene, D gene, CDR3 protein, CDR3 DNA. The D gene is left open where the match is weak. A clone size is listed for some rows: how often the clone was seen (once, few, many), or a class if it is expanded.

TRBV11-3	NA	TRBJ2-1	TRBD2	CASSLETSGYNEQFF	TGTGCCAGCAGCTTAGAGACTAGCGGGTACAATGAGCAGTTCTTC
TRBV4-1	NA	TRBJ1-6	TRBD1	CASSQAPGQDNSPLHF	TGCGCCAGCAGCCAAGCCCCGGGACAGGATAATTCACCCCTCCACTTT
TRBV20-1	NA	TRBJ2-3	NA	CSASLGDTQYF	TGCAGTGCTTCTCTCGGAGATACGCAGTATTTT
TRBV29-1	NA	TRBJ2-2	NA	CSVDRANTGELFF	TGCAGCGTTGACAGGGCTAACACCGGGGAGCTGTTTTTT
TRBV5-4	few	TRBJ1-6	TRBD1	CASSPDRGWSPLHF	TGTGCCAGCAGCCCGGACAGGGGGTGGTCACCCCTCCACTTT
TRBV30	NA	TRBJ2-1	NA	CAWSGGNLYNEQFF	TGTGCCTGGAGTGGCGGGAACCTATACAATGAGCAGTTCTTC
TRBV18	few	TRBJ2-3	NA	CASSPLSDTQYF	TGTGCCAGCTCACCACTATCAGATACGCAGTATTTT
TRBV7-8	NA	TRBJ1-1	NA	CASSSNTGYTEAFF	TGTGCCAGCAGCTCGAATACAGGGTACACTGAAGCTTTCTTT
TRBV2	NA	TRBJ1-4	NA	CASSTGFDEKLFF	TGTGCCAGCAGTACAGGGTTTGATGAAAAACTGTTTTTT
TRBV19	NA	TRBJ2-1	NA	CASSGVGSSYNEQFF	TGTGCCAGTAGTGGGGTCGGGAGCTCCTACAATGAGCAGTTCTTC
TRBV7-2	NA	TRBJ1-6	TRBD1	CASSSGQGYSSPLHF	TGTGCCAGCAGCTCGGGACAGGGTTACAGTTCACCCCTCCACTTT
TRBV25-1	NA	TRBJ2-7	NA	CASSAPRTAELYEQYF	TGTGCCAGCAGTGCCCCACGGACAGCGGAGTTATACGAGCAGTACTTC
TRBV7-6	NA	TRBJ1-4	NA	CASSLAPTGGNEKLFF	TGTGCCAGCAGCTTAGCGCCGACAGGTGGAAATGAAAAACTGTTTTTT
TRBV5-1	NA	TRBJ2-2	NA	CASSFDSFANTGELFF	TGCGCCAGCAGCTTCGACAGTTTCGCGAACACCGGGGAGCTGTTTTTT
TRBV30	NA	TRBJ2-2	NA	CAWSRAGELFF	TGTGCCTGGAGTCGAGCCGGGGAGCTGTTTTTT
TRBV9	NA	TRBJ2-7	NA	CASSVANNYEQYF	TGTGCCAGCAGCGTAGCGAACAACTACGAGCAGTACTTC
TRBV7-6	NA	TRBJ1-3	NA	CASSLALGLSGNTIYF	TGTGCCAGCAGCTTAGCTCTGGGCCTGTCTGGAAACACCATATATTTT
TRBV5-1	NA	TRBJ2-2	NA	CASSLDRVNTGELFF	TGCGCCAGCAGCTTGGACAGGGTGAACACCGGGGAGCTGTTTTTT
TRBV5-4	NA	TRBJ2-7	TRBD1	CASSWNPTGSGEQYF	TGTGCCAGCAGCTGGAATCCGACAGGGAGTGGCGAGCAGTACTTC
TRBV2	once	TRBJ2-3	TRBD1	CASSGGRGLSTDTQYF	TGTGCCAGCAGTGGAGGCAGGGGGCTGAGCACAGATACGCAGTATTTT
TRBV7-2	NA	TRBJ2-7	TRBD2	CASSLVGLVDEQYF	TGTGCCAGCAGCTTAGTAGGACTAGTTGACGAGCAGTACTTC
TRBV4-2	few	TRBJ2-1	TRBD2	CASSQERGGYNEQFF	TGTGCCAGCAGCCAAGAGCGGGGGGGCTACAATGAGCAGTTCTTC
TRBV5-4	NA	TRBJ2-7	TRBD1	CASSLAFLGTGSAEQYF	TGTGCCAGCAGCTTGGCCTTTCTCGGGACAGGGAGCGCCGAGCAGTACTTC
TRBV7-2	NA	TRBJ1-2	TRBD1	CASSVRQGAHYGYTF	TGTGCCAGCAGCGTTAGACAGGGGGCCCACTATGGCTACACCTTC
TRBV19	NA	TRBJ1-1	TRBD1	CASSTGQMNTEAFF	TGTGCCAGTAGTACGGGACAGATGAACACTGAAGCTTTCTTT
TRBV2	NA	TRBJ1-6	TRBD1	CASSVDRFINSPLHF	TGTGCCAGCAGCGTGGACAGGTTCATCAATTCACCCCTCCACTTT
TRBV11-1	NA	TRBJ2-7	TRBD2	CASTRGLAGSYEQYF	TGTGCCAGCACCCGCGGACTAGCGGGGTCCTACGAGCAGTACTTC
TRBV16	NA	TRBJ1-5	NA	CASSQSIGTRGRPQHF	TGTGCCAGCAGCCAATCGATCGGGACCAGGGGTCGGCCCCAGCATTTT
TRBV27	NA	TRBJ1-5	TRBD1	CASGKPGTALGQPQHF	TGTGCCAGCGGGAAACCAGGGACAGCCCTCGGTCAGCCCCAGCATTTT
TRBV5-6	few	TRBJ1-1	NA	CASSLVFQGAPNTEAFF	TGTGCCAGCAGCTTGGTGTTCCAAGGGGCGCCGAACACTGAAGCTTTCTTT
TRBV5-8	NA	TRBJ2-3	TRBD1	CASSSLFRQGATDTQYF	TGTGCCAGCAGCTCTTTGTTCCGTCAGGGGGCCACAGATACGCAGTATTTT
TRBV6-5	NA	TRBJ2-5	NA	CASSNQGTQYF	TGTGCCAGCAGCAACCAGGGCACCCAGTACTTC
TRBV29-1	NA	TRBJ2-5	NA	CSVEETSQETQYF	TGCAGCGTTGAAGAGACTAGCCAAGAGACCCAGTACTTC
TRBV2	NA	TRBJ1-4	TRBD1	CASSRSQGFGEKLFF	TGTGCCAGCAGTCGCTCACAGGGGTTTGGCGAAAAACTGTTTTTT
TRBV5-6	NA	TRBJ2-3	NA	CASSLGVAGARTDTQYF	TGTGCCAGCAGCTTGGGGGTCGCGGGGGCCCGCACAGATACGCAGTATTTT
TRBV29-1	NA	TRBJ1-1	NA	CSVQTGYTEAFF	TGCAGCGTGCAAACAGGGTACACTGAAGCTTTCTTT
TRBV5-6	once	TRBJ2-5	NA	CASSFSGSRETQYF	TGTGCCAGCAGCTTTTCAGGGTCTCGGGAGACCCAGTACTTC
TRBV28	once	TRBJ2-1	NA	CASSAYTRGRYNEQFF	TGTGCCAGCAGTGCATACACCAGGGGTCGCTACAATGAGCAGTTCTTC
TRBV28	once	TRBJ2-5	TRBD1	CASSWDRDQETQYF	TGTGCCAGCAGCTGGGACAGGGACCAAGAGACCCAGTACTTC
TRBV5-6	once	TRBJ2-2	NA	CASSLLEGRLDTGELFF	TGTGCCAGCAGCCTCCTGGAGGGCCGGTTGGACACCGGGGAGCTGTTTTTT
TRBV11-3	NA	TRBJ2-2	NA	CASSPRPGGSDTGELFF	TGTGCCAGCAGCCCTAGACCGGGGGGCTCAGACACCGGGGAGCTGTTTTTT
TRBV11-2	NA	TRBJ2-1	NA	CASSLVRTPSPQWEQFF	TGTGCCAGCAGCTTAGTTCGGACACCCTCGCCACAATGGGAGCAGTTCTTC
TRBV19	NA	TRBJ1-1	TRBD1	CASSTGQGTLEAFF	TGTGCCAGTAGCACTGGACAGGGCACATTAGAAGCTTTCTTT
TRBV5-1	NA	TRBJ1-2	NA	CASSLGVNYGYTF	TGCGCCAGCAGCTTGGGAGTTAACTATGGCTACACCTTC
TRBV6-5	NA	TRBJ1-1	TRBD1	CASRPGQENTEAFF	TGTGCCAGCAGACCCGGACAGGAGAACACTGAAGCTTTCTTT
TRBV28	few	TRBJ1-5	NA	CASSLTVNQPQHF	TGTGCCAGCAGTCTGACAGTTAATCAGCCCCAGCATTTT
TRBV7-9	NA	TRBJ1-3	TRBD1	CASRSGTAFSGNTIYF	TGTGCCAGCAGATCCGGGACAGCCTTCTCTGGAAACACCATATATTTT